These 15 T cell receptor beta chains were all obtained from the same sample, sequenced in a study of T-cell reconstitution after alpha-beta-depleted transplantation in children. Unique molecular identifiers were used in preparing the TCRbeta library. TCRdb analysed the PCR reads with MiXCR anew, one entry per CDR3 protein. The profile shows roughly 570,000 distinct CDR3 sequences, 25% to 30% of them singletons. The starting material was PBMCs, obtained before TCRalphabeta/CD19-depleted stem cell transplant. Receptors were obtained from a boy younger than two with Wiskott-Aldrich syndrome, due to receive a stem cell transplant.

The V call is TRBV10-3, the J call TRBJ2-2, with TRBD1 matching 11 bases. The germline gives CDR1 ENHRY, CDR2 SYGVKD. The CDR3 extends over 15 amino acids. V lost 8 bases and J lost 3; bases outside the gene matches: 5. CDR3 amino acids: CAIRRDRGDTGELFF. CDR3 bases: TGTGCCATCCGCCGGGACAGGGGGGACACCGGGGAGCTGTTTTTT.

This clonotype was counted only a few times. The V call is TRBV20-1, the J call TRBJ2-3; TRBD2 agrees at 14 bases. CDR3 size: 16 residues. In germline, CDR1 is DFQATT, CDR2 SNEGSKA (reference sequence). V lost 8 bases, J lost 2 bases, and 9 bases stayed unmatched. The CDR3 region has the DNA TGCAGTTCCGGGACTAGCGGGAGTTGGGACACAGATACGCAGTATTTT. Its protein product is CSSGTSGSWDTDTQYF.

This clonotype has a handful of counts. In DNA, the CDR3 is TGCGCCAGCAGCCCCCTAGCGGGAGATCGGAATGAGCAGTTCTTC. It translates to CASSPLAGDRNEQFF. The J gene is TRBJ2-1, the V gene TRBV5-1; TRBD2 matches at 10 bases. Unmatched junction bases numbered 8, after V lost 4 bases and J lost 7 bases. This CDR3 region has 15 residues. Germline V CDR1 and CDR2: SGHRS, YFSETQ.

This chain's CDR3 is CASSPVPDRGYEQYF. The CDR3 region has the DNA TGTGCCAGCTCACCAGTTCCGGACAGGGGGTACGAGCAGTACTTC. V is TRBV18 and J is TRBJ2-7; the match to TRBD1 covers 10 bases. With V trimmed by 2 bases and J by 4 bases, 5 bases remained unmatched. Germline V gene lookup returns CDR1 KGHSH and CDR2 LQKENI. The CDR3 totals 15 residues.

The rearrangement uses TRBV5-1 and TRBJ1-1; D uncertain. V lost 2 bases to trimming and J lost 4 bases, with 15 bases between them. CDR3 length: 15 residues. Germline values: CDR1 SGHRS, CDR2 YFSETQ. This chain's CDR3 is CASSLNPGGPTEAFF. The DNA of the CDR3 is TGCGCCAGCAGCTTAAATCCCGGCGGTCCCACTGAAGCTTTCTTT.

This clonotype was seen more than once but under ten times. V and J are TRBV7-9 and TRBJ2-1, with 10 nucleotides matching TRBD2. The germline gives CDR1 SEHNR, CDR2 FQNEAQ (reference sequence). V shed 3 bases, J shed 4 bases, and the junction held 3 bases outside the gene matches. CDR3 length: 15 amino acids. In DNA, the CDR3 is TGTGCCAGCAGCTTCCAGCGGGAGGGATACAATGAGCAGTTCTTC. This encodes CASSFQREGYNEQFF.

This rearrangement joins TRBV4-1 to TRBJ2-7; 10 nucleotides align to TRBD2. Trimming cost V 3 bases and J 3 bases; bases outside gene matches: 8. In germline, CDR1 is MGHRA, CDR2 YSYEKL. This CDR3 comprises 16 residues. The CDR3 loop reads CASSQFPGLAYYEQYF. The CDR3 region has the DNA TGCGCCAGCAGCCAGTTCCCGGGACTAGCGTACTACGAGCAGTACTTC.

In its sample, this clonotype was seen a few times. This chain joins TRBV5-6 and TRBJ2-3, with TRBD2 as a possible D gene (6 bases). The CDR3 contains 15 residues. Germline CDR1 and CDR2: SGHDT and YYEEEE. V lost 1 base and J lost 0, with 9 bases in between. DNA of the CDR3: TGTGCCAGCAGCTTGCCGGGAGTGAGCACAGATACGCAGTATTTT. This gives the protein CASSLPGVSTDTQYF.

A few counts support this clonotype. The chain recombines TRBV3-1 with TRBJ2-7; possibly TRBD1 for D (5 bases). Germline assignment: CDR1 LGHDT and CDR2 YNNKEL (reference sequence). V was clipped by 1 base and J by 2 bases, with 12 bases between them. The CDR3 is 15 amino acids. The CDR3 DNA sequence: TGTGCCAGCAGCCAAGTTTTAGCAGGGACCTACGAGCAGTACTTC. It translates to CASSQVLAGTYEQYF.

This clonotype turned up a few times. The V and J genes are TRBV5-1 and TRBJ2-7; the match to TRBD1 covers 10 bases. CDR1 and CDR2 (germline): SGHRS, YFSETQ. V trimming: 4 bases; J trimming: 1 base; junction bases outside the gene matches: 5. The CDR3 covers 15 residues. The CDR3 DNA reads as TGCGCCAGCAGCCCCGGACAGGGGGGATCCTACGAGCAGTACTTC. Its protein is CASSPGQGGSYEQYF.

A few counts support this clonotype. The DNA of the CDR3 is TGCGCCAGCAGCTTTTTTTCCAGGAACTACGAGCAGTACTTC. Translated: CASSFFSRNYEQYF. The rearrangement uses TRBV5-1 and TRBJ2-7, with no clear D. Germline loops: CDR1 SGHRS, CDR2 YFSETQ. This CDR3 is built from 14 residues. Trimming cost V 2 bases and J 3 bases, with 12 bases left between them. The variable domain in full, with the rest retrieved from reference TRBV5-1 and TRBJ2-7, is KAGVTQTPRYLIKTRGQQVTLSCSPISGHRSVSWYQQTPGQGLQFLFEYFSETQRNKGNFPGRFSGRQFSNSRSEMNVSTLELGDSALYLCASSFFSRNYEQYFGPGTRLTVT.

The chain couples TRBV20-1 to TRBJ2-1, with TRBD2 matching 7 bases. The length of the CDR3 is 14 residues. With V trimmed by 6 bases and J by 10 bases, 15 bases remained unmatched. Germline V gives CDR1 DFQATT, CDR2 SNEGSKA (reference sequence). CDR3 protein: CSAPGAGVSSEQFF. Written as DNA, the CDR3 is TGCAGTGCCCCTGGGGCGGGGGTCTCGTCAGAGCAGTTCTTC.

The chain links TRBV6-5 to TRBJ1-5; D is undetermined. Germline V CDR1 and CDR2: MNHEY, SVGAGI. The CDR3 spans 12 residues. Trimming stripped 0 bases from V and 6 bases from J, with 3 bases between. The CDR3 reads CASSYSIQPQHF. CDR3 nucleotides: TGTGCCAGCAGTTACTCGATTCAGCCCCAGCATTTT.

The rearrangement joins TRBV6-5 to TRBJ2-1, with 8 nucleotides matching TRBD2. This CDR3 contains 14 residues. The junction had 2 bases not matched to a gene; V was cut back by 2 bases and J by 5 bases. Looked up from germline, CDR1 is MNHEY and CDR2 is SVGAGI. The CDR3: CASSYGTSNNEQFF. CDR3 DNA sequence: TGTGCCAGCAGTTACGGGACTAGTAACAATGAGCAGTTCTTC.

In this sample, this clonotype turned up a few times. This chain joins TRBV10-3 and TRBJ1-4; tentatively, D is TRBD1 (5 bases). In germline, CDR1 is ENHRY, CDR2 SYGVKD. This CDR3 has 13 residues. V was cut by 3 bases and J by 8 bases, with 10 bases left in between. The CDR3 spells CAISDGGEEKLFF. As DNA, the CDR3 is TGTGCCATCAGTGATGGGGGAGAGGAAAAACTGTTTTTT.